This T cell receptor beta chain was sequenced for a study of blood T cell repertoires in COVID-19. Germline V gene sequence: CDR1 SGHNT, CDR2 YYREEE (reference sequence). J was trimmed by 8 bases and V by 2 bases; bases with no gene match: 8. The CDR3 consists of 14 residues. TCRdb's copy holds only in-frame clones and misses some; the assay was immunoSEQ multiplex PCR. Seen here are fewer than 500,000 clones, about 90% observed once, and the top ten hold 0.7% to 1%. The chain is built from TRBV5-4 and TRBJ1-2, with 8 bases that match TRBD1. This receptor was taken from a man between 18 and 29 years old with COVID-19, enrolled during active disease. The specimen sequenced was peripheral blood. The CDR3 sequence is CASSLQGGSGGYTF. In DNA, the CDR3 is TGTGCCAGCAGCTTACAGGGGGGGTCTGGAGGCTACACCTTC.